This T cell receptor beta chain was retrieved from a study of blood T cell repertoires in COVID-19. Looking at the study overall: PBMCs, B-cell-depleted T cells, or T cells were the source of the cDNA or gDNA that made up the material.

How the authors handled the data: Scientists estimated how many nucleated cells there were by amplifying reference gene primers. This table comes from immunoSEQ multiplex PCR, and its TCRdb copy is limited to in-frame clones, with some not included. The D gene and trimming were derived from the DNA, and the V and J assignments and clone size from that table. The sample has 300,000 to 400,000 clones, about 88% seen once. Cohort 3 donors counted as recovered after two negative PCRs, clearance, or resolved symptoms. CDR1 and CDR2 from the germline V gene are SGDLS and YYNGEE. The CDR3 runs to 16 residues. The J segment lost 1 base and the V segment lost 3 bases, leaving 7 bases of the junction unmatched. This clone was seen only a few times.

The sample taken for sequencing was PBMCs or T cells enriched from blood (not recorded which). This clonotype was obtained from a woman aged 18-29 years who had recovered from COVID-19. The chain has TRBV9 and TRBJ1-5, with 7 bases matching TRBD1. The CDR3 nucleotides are TGTGCCAGCAGCGAGGGTACAGGGGAAAGCAATCAGCCCCAGCATTTT. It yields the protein CASSEGTGESNQPQHF.